This TCR beta chain comes out of a study of shared clonotypes between healthy human individuals. Findings and caveats of the study: Generally, naive subsets came out with larger estimated richness than memory subsets. In contrast to clonotypes shared by all four donors, non-shared clonotypes had lower generation probabilities.

Profiled with immunoSEQ multiplex PCR; TCRdb holds only in-frame clones, not every one. The table has about 680,000 clones, around 73% seen once. In this sample, this clone turned up a few times. Its cognate antigen is unknown. CDR3 length: 15 residues. From germline, CDR1 is GTSNPN and CDR2 SVGIG (reference sequence). V dropped 8 bases and J dropped 0 bases, with 18 bases sitting between them. This clonotype originated in a woman under 40 in good health. The sequenced material came from memory CD4+ T cells sorted from blood. Subset given: CD45RA-negative fraction. The rearrangement uses TRBV30 and TRBJ2-3; D might be TRBD1 (5 bases). The CDR3 here is CAHARAGSSTDTQYF. CDR3 DNA sequence: TGTGCCCACGCCCGGGCAGGGTCGAGCACAGATACGCAGTATTTT.